This T cell receptor (beta chain) emerged from a study of T cell responses to AZD1222 COVID-19 vaccine. Study details: It was second doses at about 4 or about 12 weeks that were pooled. Notes on the study in general: Elevations in Spike-specific TCR breadth and depth followed administration of two AZD1222 doses.

Sequencing used immunoSEQ multiplex PCR; TCRdb keeps in-frame clones, though not all of them. The sample shows roughly 81,000 clones, 86% of them seen only once. Germline V gene sequence: CDR1 MDHEN, CDR2 SYDVKM. The CDR3 loop spans 16 amino acids. The V end lost 10 bases, the J end lost 0 bases, and 19 bases lay between the germline ends. Turning to this clone: What it recognizes is unknown.

The V gene is TRBV28, the J gene TRBJ2-1; no clear D. Sequencing was performed on peripheral blood, taken on day 0 of AZD1222 vaccination. The receptor was derived from an adult in good health. The CDR3 DNA sequence: TGTGCCACTCTGGGCCCTAGGTTAATCTCCTACAATGAGCAGTTCTTC. Amino acids: CATLGPRLISYNEQFF.